Reported below is one T cell receptor beta chain. The sample holds a few counts of this clone. Its antigen is unknown. No quality values exist for individual bases; no much larger clone is one base distant. The collaborating institutions used their own protocols to collect whole blood in K2EDTA tubes. For TCRbeta analysis, collaborators shipped samples in one of three forms: frozen whole blood, isolated PBMCs, or DNA extracted from either of those sample types. CDR1 and CDR2, per the germline V gene, are SGHRS and YFSETQ. V is pruned by 4 bases and J by 0 bases, leaving 13 bases of the junction without a gene match. Taken from cysteine to phenylalanine, the CDR3 has 18 residues. CDR3 DNA is the only sequence kept; it has 54 bases, read in frame from the first base. The source of the sample is a study of blood T cell repertoires in COVID-19 (dated by TCRdb to the early 2020s). Regarding the complete study: Collaborator samples came from the United States, Italy and Spain and covered acute and convalescent phases of COVID-19. Sample metadata almost always included a de-identified subject ID, COVID-19 status, age in years and sex. HLA class I and class II types, where available, came from metadata supplied by the sample provider rather than from assay-based typing. Deeply sampled blood TCRbeta repertoires from subjects exposed to, actively infected with, or recovered from COVID-19 were included in the dataset. The repertoires were released in a freely available public database intended as a resource for research on the immune response to SARS-CoV-2. Samples came from the ongoing ImmuneRACE study (first 160 participants) plus 1,254 subjects from 6 global collaborators. The prospective study material was composed of cDNA or gDNA derived from T cells, B-cell-depleted T cells, or PBMCs. Paper-wide results and their limitations: The amount of clinical and demographic metadata varied by source and participant and was provided uncurated.

TCRbeta CDR3 regions were amplified from genomic DNA using the immunoSEQ Assay, a bias-controlled multiplex PCR. Concerning the study's data processing: Within the assay, amplification of reference gene primers was used to estimate how many nucleated cells each sample contained. To quantify the absolute abundance of each unique TCRbeta CDR3 rearrangement, sequence reads were collapsed and filtered. For each sample, productive Simpson clonality was calculated as the square root of Simpson's diversity index across productive rearrangements. TCRdb stores this immuneACCESS table with in-frame sequences only. Part of the clones is absent; in the studies checked, under half of the shortfall reflects unresolved V genes, and no reason is known for the rest. The D gene and trimming were derived from the DNA, and the V and J assignments and clone size from that table. The sample yields about 130,000 clones; around three quarters were counted once. 10% to 14% of the sample belongs to the ten largest clones.

The sequence links TRBV5-1 to TRBJ1-3; 7 bases in between match TRBD1. What was sequenced was peripheral blood. The sequence was obtained from a human donor in a cohort sampled during active COVID-19. The base sequence is TGCGCCAGCAGCCCCGGACAGGCGGCCTCGATCTCTGGAAACACCATATATTTT. The encoded protein is CASSPGQAASISGNTIYF.